This T cell receptor (beta chain) was sequenced for a study of blood T cell repertoires in COVID-19 (dated by TCRdb to about 2020). Concerning the study at large: Samples from collaborators originated in the United States, Italy and Spain and spanned both the acute and convalescent phases of COVID-19. The prospective study material was composed of cDNA or gDNA derived from T cells, B-cell-depleted T cells, or PBMCs. Subjects who had been exposed to COVID-19, were actively infected with it, or had recovered from it provided the deeply sampled blood TCRbeta repertoires that made up the dataset. The repertoires were released in a freely available public database meant as a resource for research on the immune response to SARS-CoV-2. The samples were drawn from two sources: the first 160 participants of the ongoing ImmuneRACE study, and 950 to 1,500 subjects contributed by 6 global collaborators. Sample metadata almost always included a de-identified subject ID, COVID-19 status, age in years and sex. Where available, HLA class I and class II types were obtained from metadata supplied by the sample provider rather than from assay-based typing.

Concerning this clone: The antigen this receptor binds is unknown. Within one base of it there is no much larger clone, and no base qualities were kept.

Reading from cysteine to phenylalanine, the CDR3 counts 13 amino acids. CDR3 DNA only is kept here, 39 bases in frame from base 1. V and J are trimmed by 6 bases and 4 bases, and the gene matches miss 4 bases of the junction. Via the germline V gene, CDR1 is MNHEY and CDR2 SVGAGI. The immunoSEQ Assay, a bias-controlled multiplex PCR, was used to amplify TCRbeta CDR3 regions from genomic DNA. As for the original processing: The number of nucleated cells in each sample was estimated by amplification of reference gene primers within the assay. To quantify the absolute abundance of each unique TCRbeta CDR3 rearrangement, sequence reads were collapsed and filtered. For each sample, productive Simpson clonality was calculated by taking the square root of Simpson's diversity index across productive rearrangements. Entries here come from immuneACCESS through TCRdb and include only in-frame sequences with V and J called. Some clones fail to appear in such tables; in the studies checked, an unresolved V gene covers under half of the shortfall, and the cause of the remainder is unknown. V, J and clone size are taken as reported in that table, and D and trimming were inferred from the DNA itself. In this sample the table shows over 250,000 clones, approximately 91% of which occur a single time. The ten largest clones capture around 12% of the sample.

Whole blood was collected in K2EDTA tubes by collaborating institutions according to the institutions' own protocols. For TCRbeta analysis, collaborator samples were shipped as frozen whole blood, as isolated PBMCs, or as DNA extracted from either sample type. Study-wide conclusions, independent of this receptor: The amount of clinical and demographic metadata varied by source and participant and was provided uncurated.

Rearrangement joined TRBV6-5 to TRBJ2-7, and 9 junction bases match TRBD2. This sequence originates from a woman in her fifties or sixties with acute or convalescent COVID-19. Specimen: peripheral blood. The nucleotides are TGTGCCAGCAGCTTAGCGGGGGTTTACGAGCAGTACTTC. This encodes CASSLAGVYEQYF.